Sequencing of this T cell receptor (beta chain) was carried out in a study of beta chain bispecific antibodies for T cell cancers (dated by TCRdb to the early 2020s). Regarding the complete study: Healthy donor T cells were cocultured with T cell leukemia lines and bispecific antibodies, and TRBV sequencing of the surviving cells was then used to measure how much each TRBV family was depleted. Surface TRBV12 (TRBV12-3) was expressed by Jurkat cells, and surface TRBV5-5 was expressed by HPB-ALL cells. Broader findings and caveats from the paper: Cross-reactivity of the anti-TRBV5-5 antibody with TRBV5-6 was attributed to high sequence similarity between the two genes. Every sequenced sample contained a mix of leukemia cell line cells and normal T cells, and most targeted TRBV signal came from the leukemia cells rather than from the normal T cells.

Unique molecular identifier barcodes were built into the libraries and used for clonotype quantification. Qiagen AllPrep DNA/RNA Micro kits were used to isolate total RNA, and an Agilent TapeStation was used to check RNA quality. TCR beta libraries were constructed by 5' RACE, in which cDNA synthesis was followed by two PCR steps with TCR beta constant-region gene-specific primers. TCR beta libraries were sequenced on an Illumina MiSeq platform. For the original study's pipeline: MIGEC, MiXCR and VDJtools were used to process the reads. Clonotype frequency was calculated as the fraction of unique molecular identifiers assigned to a given clonotype among all unique molecular identifiers in the sample. Nonfunctional TRBV genes listed as pseudogenes or open reading frames in IMGT, such as TRBV1, TRBV12-1 and TRBV21, were excluded. The public reads were quality trimmed at Q25 with fastp and then assembled into clones with MiXCR by TCRdb, keeping productive beta chains. Rows are combined by CDR3 protein, so each entry shows the most common genes and DNA. The V and J calls come from TCRdb's annotation, not from the publication. Counted in this sample were tens of thousands of distinct CDR3 sequences; over 2% of them appeared once. Of the sample, approximately 30% is held by the ten largest clones.

T cells were expanded from blood mononuclear cells for about 3 days with either the anti-CD3 antibody OKT3 or CD3/CD28 Dynabeads. The culture conditions for expanded T cells were RPMI 1640 plus 10% fetal bovine serum, recombinant human IL-2 (approximately 99 IU/ml) and IL-7 (roughly 5.5 ng/ml). Cocultures combined 50,000 or so normal T cells with 50,000 or so target cells and bispecific antibody in roughly 100 ul, incubated about 17 hours at 37°C. Each bispecific antibody was composed of two single-chain variable fragments, which were expressed in a single-chain diabody format with a His tag. Effector T cells came from healthy human donors; peripheral blood mononuclear cells were isolated from leukapheresis samples by Ficoll density gradient centrifugation. Counted from cysteine to phenylalanine, this CDR3 has 16 amino acids. The kept DNA is CDR3 alone, 48 bases in frame from the first base. Between the V and J ends, shortened by 4 bases and 7 bases respectively, the junction contains 22 bases. Based on the germline V gene (reference sequence), the CDR1 and CDR2 sequences are SEHNR and FQNEAQ.

This clonotype came up many times. Its antigen is unknown. No much larger clonotype is one base removed from it; base qualities were not supplied. The chain joins TRBV7-9 to TRBJ1-2; D gene: possibly TRBD1, on 5 matching bases. The TCR was taken from a human donor in good health. Some clones in this sample may be carry-over from other donors' samples. The sequencing input was healthy donor T cells cultured with leukemia cells. CDR3 reads: CASSSLGTEPGSGYTF. The bases read TGTGCCAGCAGCTCTTTAGGGACTGAGCCCGGGAGTGGCTACACCTTC. The full variable domain, completed from the reference TRBV7-9 and TRBJ1-2 proteins outside the CDR3, reads DTGVSQNPRHKITKRGQNVTFRCDPISEHNRLYWYRQTLGQGPEFLTYFQNEAQLEKSRLLSDRFSAERPKGSFSTLEIQRTEQGDSAMYLCASSSLGTEPGSGYTFGSGTRLTVV.